The 10 T cell receptor beta chains in this list originate from one sample, sequenced in a study of response to subunit inactivated influenza vaccine. TCRdb reprocessed the RT-PCR reads with MiXCR, giving one entry per CDR3 protein. The sample has 500,000 to 600,000 distinct CDR3 sequences, about 10% seen once. The sample here was PBMCs from blood, taken on the day of vaccination. These receptors came from a man aged 50 to 59 who received an inactivated influenza vaccine.

The V call is TRBV7-2, the J call TRBJ2-4; 8 nucleotides agree with TRBD2. The CDR3 length is 14 residues. V was pared by 5 bases and J by 8 bases, with 8 bases of the junction left unmatched. Per germline, CDR1 SGHTA and CDR2 FQGNSA. This CDR3 reads CASSPGLAGDIQYF. In DNA, the CDR3 is TGTGCCAGCAGCCCAGGACTAGCTGGGGACATTCAGTACTTC.

This clonotype was counted only a few times. The chain employs TRBV11-2 and TRBJ2-5, with a weak D call TRBD2 (6 bases). CDR1 SGHAT and CDR2 FQNNGV come from the germline V gene. V was shortened by 1 base and J by 2 bases, with 17 bases between the two germline ends. The CDR3 spans 17 residues. CDR3 nucleotides: TGTGCCAGCAGCTTAGGTCTTCGGGGCGGAGGGCAAGAGACCCAGTACTTC. It specifies CASSLGLRGGGQETQYF.

V gene TRBV7-9 combines with J gene TRBJ2-5, with D hard to call. Per germline, CDR1 SEHNR and CDR2 FQNEAQ (reference sequence). The CDR3 length is 14 residues. Trimming stripped 1 base from V and 5 bases from J, with 11 bases between. CDR3 bases: TGTGCCAGCAGCTTAGTCCCGGGTAGGGAGACCCAGTACTTC. This codes for CASSLVPGRETQYF.

This clonotype has only a few counts. The chain combines TRBV7-8 with TRBJ2-7; weak D call: TRBD2 (5 bases). Germline V CDR1 and CDR2: SGHVS, FQNEAQ. Trimming stripped 5 bases from V and 3 bases from J, with 17 bases between. The CDR3 has 15 residues. The CDR3, as DNA: TGTGCCAGCAGCCCCAGGAACCGGGAACTCTACGAGCAGTACTTC. Amino acids: CASSPRNRELYEQYF. Together with reference TRBV7-8 and TRBJ2-7, the CDR3 gives the full variable domain: GAGVSQSPRYKVAKRGQDVALRCDPISGHVSLFWYQQALGQGPEFLTYFQNEAQLDKSGLPSDRFFAERPEGSVSTLKIQRTQQEDSAVYLCASSPRNRELYEQYFGPGTRLTVT.

This clonotype turned up a few times. The chain recombines TRBV20-1 with TRBJ1-2, with 7 bases aligning to TRBD1. Per the germline V gene, CDR1 is DFQATT and CDR2 is SNEGSKA (reference sequence). Losses at the gene ends were 5 bases for V and 8 bases for J; bases not matched to a gene: 8. The CDR3 covers 12 residues. CDR3 loop: CSAPRTGGGYTF. CDR3 sequence (DNA): TGCAGTGCTCCCCGGACAGGAGGCGGCTACACCTTC.

This clonotype was counted ten times or more. V is TRBV11-2 and J is TRBJ2-1; TRBD2 might be the D (5 bases). This CDR3 is 14 amino acids long. Per germline, CDR1 SGHAT and CDR2 FQNNGV. The V end was cut by 5 bases, the J end by 4 bases, with 12 bases between. The CDR3 reads CASSLTTGYNEQFF. CDR3 nucleotides: TGTGCCAGCAGCCTGACAACGGGGTACAATGAGCAGTTCTTC.

This clonotype has a handful of counts. The rearrangement uses TRBV20-1 and TRBJ2-1; 14 bases fit TRBD2. Germline V lookup: CDR1 DFQATT, CDR2 SNEGSKA (reference sequence). CDR3 size: 16 residues. Trimming removed 0 bases from V and 8 bases from J; junction bases left unmatched: 6. DNA for the CDR3: TGCAGTGCTAGAGATCCCGGGACTAGCGGGAGCGATGAGCAGTTCTTC. It translates to CSARDPGTSGSDEQFF.

This clonotype appeared a few times. V is TRBV20-1 and J is TRBJ2-7; 12 bases agree with TRBD2. Losses at the gene ends were 3 bases for V and 7 bases for J; bases not matched to a gene: 22. CDR3 size: 19 residues. CDR1 and CDR2 from the germline V gene are DFQATT and SNEGSKA (reference sequence). CDR3 coding DNA: TGCAGTGCTAGTGGACTAGCGGGATCGTCTGCGGGGGAACGGATGGAGCAGTACTTC. It specifies CSASGLAGSSAGERMEQYF.

This clonotype was observed at least ten times. The chain uses TRBV5-1 and TRBJ2-1; 9 nucleotides agree with TRBD2. Germline V gene lookup returns CDR1 SGHRS and CDR2 YFSETQ. Germline trimming cut 0 bases from V and 4 bases from J; bases unmatched to any gene: 2. This CDR3 is 15 amino acids long. CDR3 in amino acids: CASSLVLAGYNEQFF. The CDR3 bases are TGCGCCAGCAGCTTGGTACTAGCGGGTTACAATGAGCAGTTCTTC. Full variable domain (remainder filled in from reference TRBV5-1 and TRBJ2-1): KAGVTQTPRYLIKTRGQQVTLSCSPISGHRSVSWYQQTPGQGLQFLFEYFSETQRNKGNFPGRFSGRQFSNSRSEMNVSTLELGDSALYLCASSLVLAGYNEQFFGPGTRLTVL.

This clonotype was seen ten or more times. The rearrangement uses TRBV5-5 and TRBJ1-2; D not resolved. Germline V gives CDR1 SGHKS, CDR2 YYEKEE (reference sequence). The CDR3 loop spans 11 amino acids. V was cut by 4 bases and J by 1 base, with 2 bases left in between. The CDR3 region is CASSHNYGYTF. The CDR3, as DNA: TGTGCCAGCAGCCATAACTATGGCTACACCTTC.